A selection of T cell receptor beta chains follows, all from one sample in a study of cytomegalovirus exposure and HLA in healthy donors. The method was immunoSEQ multiplex PCR; TCRdb's version includes in-frame clones alone and lacks a portion of them. The table records 100,000 to 130,000 clones, about 80% of them present only once. The sequenced material came from PBMCs. The source is a young man in good health and CMV-seronegative. The conserved cysteine and the conserved F or W are not part of the CDR3 here. The listing skips clone size in some rows; elsewhere it reads once, few, many or a size class.

abundance,v_gene,j_gene,CDR3aa
once,TRBV28,TRBJ1-5,ASRRTGMDQPQH
NA,TRBV19,TRBJ2-1,ASSMGLAGTGEQF
NA,TRBV19,TRBJ2-3,ASSTATGADTQY
NA,TRBV27,TRBJ1-3,ASSLSQPISGNTIY
NA,TRBV11-2,TRBJ2-1,ASSRLAGALYNEQF
NA,TRBV28,TRBJ2-7,ASRNRGSSYEQY
NA,TRBV19,TRBJ2-2,ASSSPPGTNTGELF
NA,TRBV4-1,TRBJ2-5,ASSQVTLDRSEAQY
few,TRBV28,TRBJ2-2,ARGPGQRNTGELF
NA,TRBV28,TRBJ1-1,AADRGYEAF
NA,TRBV10-2,TRBJ2-7,ASSGWASSSYEQY
NA,TRBV9,TRBJ2-2,ASSVGKGLAGSNTGELF
few,TRBV2,TRBJ1-5,ASSEELGTGAIYSNQPQH
NA,TRBV6-6,TRBJ2-2,ASGSAGTGSGELF
NA,TRBV19,TRBJ1-2,ASSLSYYGYT
NA,TRBV27,TRBJ2-2,ASSLSAPGGASTGELF
NA,TRBV5-1,TRBJ1-2,ASSWTGGGDYGYT
NA,TRBV7-8,TRBJ2-2,ASSLTNTWRETNTGELF
NA,TRBV5-4,TRBJ2-7,ASSLQGGTEQY
NA,TRBV27,TRBJ2-4,ASSPNHPVTSGLAKNIQY
NA,TRBV5-1,TRBJ2-1,ASSLRATGLAGGSREQF
NA,TRBV5-4,TRBJ2-1,ASSGGLQEQF
NA,TRBV28,TRBJ2-7,ASTPTGDLLRIQY
NA,TRBV27,TRBJ1-1,ASQMNTEAF
NA,TRBV27,TRBJ2-1,ASSLLLPYNEQF
NA,TRBV15,TRBJ1-1,ATSEIVGRGTEAF
NA,TRBV7-2,TRBJ1-1,ASSYNRVTAAF
NA,TRBV19,TRBJ1-5,ASTPAFFGQPQH
NA,TRBV19,TRBJ2-3,AGRQGTRTDTQY
NA,TRBV18,TRBJ2-7,ASSQGQGASEQY
NA,TRBV23-1,TRBJ2-7,ASSQSQTYEQY
NA,TRBV7-8,TRBJ1-5,ASSPWAGKGNQPQH
NA,TRBV6-6,TRBJ1-2,ASSSGQGMDGYT
NA,TRBV5-1,TRBJ2-5,ASSSLTGEQETQY
few,TRBV27,TRBJ2-1,ASFEGRGSYNEQF
once,TRBV28,TRBJ2-5,ASSLQETQY
NA,TRBV19,TRBJ2-1,ASSRGYAGDYNEQF
NA,TRBV6-6,TRBJ1-1,ASSGGGLTEAF
NA,TRBV6-5,TRBJ2-3,ASSYSGTGGQDTQY
few,TRBV9,TRBJ2-7,ASSVREGVSSYEQY
NA,TRBV5-1,TRBJ2-1,ASSLGTSGGSLDEQF
NA,TRBV11-2,TRBJ2-7,ASSLGLSGVYEQY
NA,TRBV5-1,TRBJ2-3,ASSWTGRPDTQY
NA,TRBV6-1,TRBJ2-1,ASRSGGVSYNEQF
NA,TRBV9,TRBJ1-5,ASSARTGFGQPQH
NA,TRBV29-1,TRBJ2-3,SDPPGQGHTDTQY
NA,TRBV7-9,TRBJ1-2,SSSFTGDGYT
NA,TRBV7-9,TRBJ1-2,ASSTSGSYGYT